A selection of T cell receptor beta chains follows, all from one sample in a study of OX40 agonist ivuxolimab in advanced cancers. The repertoire was sequenced with immunoSEQ multiplex PCR; TCRdb's copy has only in-frame clones and lacks some. The data hold 65,000 or so clones, with around 81% observed a single time. The sequencing here drew on CD4+ or CD8+ T cells sorted from blood, taken in a trial of the OX40 agonist ivuxolimab. These receptors were collected from an adult with an advanced solid tumor such as melanoma, head and neck, liver or kidney cancer. Both conserved end residues are trimmed from each CDR3. Fields, in order: J gene, V gene, CDR3 protein.

>TRBJ2-7|TRBV18
ASSLGPVEEQY
>TRBJ1-1|TRBV6-5
ASMISRGEAF
>TRBJ2-7|TRBV7-2
ASSQAGSGSSLIYEQY
>TRBJ2-3|TRBV20-1
SASSTDTQY
>TRBJ1-5|TRBV5-4
ASSLAGGEPQH
>TRBJ1-1|TRBV6-5
ASSYLPAGAAPQ
>TRBJ2-1|TRBV27
ASSFRGLSTLYNEQF
>TRBJ1-2|TRBV19
ASSANQGYGYT
>TRBJ2-1|TRBV6-1
ASSVAGGDEQF
>TRBJ1-5|TRBV19
ASSILATGNQPQH
>TRBJ1-2|TRBV4-1
ASSQLLRDRVGYGYT
>TRBJ1-5|TRBV19
ASSIDRQFEQPQH
>TRBJ2-5|TRBV7-2
ASSPTDRGRRGETQY
>TRBJ2-3|TRBV5-1
ASSNRGGVADTQY
>TRBJ1-1|TRBV28
ASRWPGGYTEAF
>TRBJ1-5|TRBV5-5
ASSQINQPQH
>TRBJ1-3|TRBV28
ASRGTGSGNTIY
>TRBJ2-1|TRBV5-1
ASTLWGSGRSRSLSYNEQF
>TRBJ2-5|TRBV7-9
ASSAGDRVEETQY
>TRBJ2-3|TRBV7-3
ASSPRPEEGPQY
>TRBJ1-5|TRBV28
ASTSSRPPYNQPQH
>TRBJ2-1|TRBV10-3
ATSSGVGIEQF
>TRBJ2-1|TRBV6-6
ASTLRSSYNEQF
>TRBJ2-2|TRBV27
ASSFIGVAGADGELF
>TRBJ2-1|TRBV7-9
ASSLSGRGSYNEQF
>TRBJ2-3|TRBV2
ASSFLPGPESDTQY
>TRBJ1-1|TRBV19
ASSMTGAYGNTEAF
>TRBJ2-3|TRBV2
ASWSSRLPDTQY
>TRBJ2-3|TRBV30
AWSPGLAGDTDTQY